The 8 T cell receptor beta chains below all came from one sample that was sequenced in a study of T cell changes during pregnancy in multiple sclerosis. The assay was immunoSEQ multiplex PCR, and TCRdb's table has in-frame clones only and misses some. The sample shows about 36,000 clones, 89% of them seen only once. The specimen comprised CD8+ T cells from peripheral blood mononuclear cells, sampled in the third trimester of pregnancy. Receptor source: a female donor with multiple sclerosis, enrolled in a pregnancy study.

The rearrangement links TRBV19 to TRBJ2-7; D is undetermined. Germline CDR1 reads LNHDA; CDR2 reads SQIVND (reference sequence). This CDR3 is built from 13 residues. Trimming shortened V by 5 bases and J by 0 bases, and 8 bases separated the two germline ends. The CDR3: CASSAVYSYEQYF. Written as DNA, the CDR3 is TGTGCCAGTAGTGCAGTATACTCCTACGAGCAGTACTTC.

The rearrangement uses TRBV19 and TRBJ1-5; 11 bases match TRBD1. Looked up from germline, CDR1 is LNHDA and CDR2 is SQIVND (reference sequence). Losses at the gene ends were 5 bases for V and 6 bases for J; bases not matched to a gene: 3. This CDR3 spans 14 amino acids. CDR3 residues: CASSGGTGGQPQHF. The CDR3 DNA is TGTGCCAGTAGTGGCGGGACAGGGGGTCAGCCCCAGCATTTT.

This clone was recorded once. Other DNA sequences in the same sample also yield this CDR3. This chain connects TRBV6-5 to TRBJ1-1, with D possibly being TRBD1 (5 bases). Trimming removed 0 bases at V and 4 bases at J, with 9 bases between. This CDR3 is built from 14 residues. Germline V lookup: CDR1 MNHEY, CDR2 SVGAGI. This CDR3 reads CASSYSRVGTEAFF. CDR3 DNA sequence: TGTGCCAGCAGTTACTCCAGGGTCGGCACTGAAGCTTTCTTT.

This clone has a single count. Here the CDR3 reads CASSMLGTSGSNEQFF. CDR3 in DNA: TGTGCCAGTAGTATGTTGGGGACTAGTGGGTCGAATGAGCAGTTCTTC. The J gene is TRBJ2-1, the V gene TRBV19, with 8 bases that match TRBD2. Germline lookup yields CDR1 LNHDA and CDR2 SQIVND (reference sequence). CDR3 length: 16 residues. Germline trimming cut 3 bases from V and 7 bases from J; bases unmatched to any gene: 11. The variable domain in full, with the rest retrieved from reference TRBV19 and TRBJ2-1, is DGGITQSPKYLFRKEGQNVTLSCEQNLNHDAMYWYRQDPGQGLRLIYYSQIVNDFQKGDIAEGYSVSREKKESFPLTVTSAQKNPTAFYLCASSMLGTSGSNEQFFGPGTRLTVL.

The genes are TRBV11-2 and TRBJ2-7; D perhaps matches TRBD1 (6 bases). The CDR3 runs 15 residues. Trimming took 8 bases from V and 1 from J, leaving 18 bases between them. Germline V gene data show CDR1 as SGHAT and CDR2 as FQNNGV. CDR3 residues: CASRYAPGQSYEQYF. CDR3 nucleotide sequence: TGTGCCAGCCGATATGCACCTGGACAGTCCTACGAGCAGTACTTC.

A single count supports this clone. The gene calls are TRBV7-9 and TRBJ1-1; D call uncertain. The V gene lost 8 bases and the J gene lost 3 bases, with 22 bases spanning the gap. The CDR3 consists of 16 residues. CDR1 and CDR2 (germline): SEHNR, FQNEAQ (reference sequence). The CDR3 coding sequence is TGTGCCAGCTCATTAACGGGAGGCAGTGGGGACACTGAAGCTTTCTTT. It codes for CASSLTGGSGDTEAFF.

Details on this clone: This may be a read error, as it is one base from a much larger clone. The rearrangement uses TRBV5-1 and TRBJ1-1; maybe TRBD1 (6 bases). CDR1 and CDR2 from the germline V gene are SGHRS and YFSETQ. The CDR3 runs 12 residues. Trimming took 5 bases from V and 11 from J, leaving 16 bases between them. The CDR3 DNA sequence: TGCGCCAGCAGGGAAGGGACAAGGGTTGCTTTCTTT. This sequence encodes CASREGTRVAFF.

The CDR3 DNA reads as TGTGCCAGCAGTCCCTCCCCCGTGAACACTGAAGCTTTCTTT. Residues: CASSPSPVNTEAFF. V and J are TRBV7-3 and TRBJ1-1; no reliable D call. This CDR3 contains 14 residues. CDR1 is SGHTA and CDR2 is FQGTGA in the germline V gene. The V gene lost 6 bases and the J gene lost 0 bases, with 11 bases spanning the gap.